Following are 27 T cell receptor beta chains from one sample sequenced in a study of T cell responses to AZD1222 COVID-19 vaccine. The repertoire was sequenced with immunoSEQ multiplex PCR; TCRdb's copy has only in-frame clones and lacks some. The table records around 140,000 clones, around 93% of them present only once. Here the sequenced sample was peripheral blood, taken on day 0 of AZD1222 vaccination. These TCRs come from an adult in good health.

This chain links TRBV4-1 with TRBJ2-2, with unresolved D. The CDR3 consists of 13 residues. Trimming shortened V by 5 bases and J by 7 bases, and 11 bases separated the two germline ends. The germline V gene has CDR1 MGHRA and CDR2 YSYEKL. The CDR3 is CASSYSFGGELFF. For the CDR3, the DNA is TGCGCCAGCAGCTACTCATTTGGCGGGGAGCTGTTTTTT.

This chain joins TRBV10-1 and TRBJ1-2; D call uncertain. The CDR3 is 14 residues long. CDR1 WNHNN and CDR2 SYGVQD come from the germline V gene (reference sequence). The V and J ends lost 0 bases and 6 bases respectively, with 11 bases between them. DNA of the CDR3: TGCGCCAGCAGTGAGTCTGGCGGTACTAATGGCTACACCTTC. Protein product: CASSESGGTNGYTF.

The chain recombines TRBV11-2 with TRBJ1-6; tentatively, D is TRBD1 (5 bases). This CDR3 comprises 16 residues. Per germline, CDR1 SGHAT and CDR2 FQNNGV. The CDR3 here is CAGGSSLNYYNSPLHF. CDR3 coding DNA: TGTGCGGGGGGGTCCTCGCTCAACTACTATAATTCACCCCTCCACTTT.

The rearrangement uses TRBV19 and TRBJ2-5; 7 bases map to TRBD2. CDR3 length: 13 residues. Germline CDR1 is LNHDA and CDR2 is SQIVND (reference sequence). J gave up 4 bases and V 5 bases, and 4 bases lay outside the gene matches. The CDR3 DNA sequence: TGTGCCAGTAGTTTTCCGGGGGGAGAGACCCAGTACTTC. Its protein product is CASSFPGGETQYF.

The chain employs TRBV7-9 and TRBJ2-1; no firm D call. This CDR3 region has 13 residues. The V gene's germline CDR1 is SEHNR and CDR2 FQNEAQ (reference sequence). V was cut by 6 bases and J by 5 bases, with 11 bases left in between. CDR3 amino acids: CASSPTNNNEQFF. The CDR3 coding sequence is TGTGCCAGCAGTCCCACGAACAACAATGAGCAGTTCTTC.

The chain has TRBV5-4 and TRBJ1-4; tentative D call: TRBD1 (6 bases). CDR3 length: 14 amino acids. Germline V gene lookup returns CDR1 SGHNT and CDR2 YYREEE (reference sequence). The ends were cut back, 4 bases at V and 8 bases at J, with 15 bases in the middle. The CDR3 DNA follows: TGTGCCAGCAGCCGGGGGGGCCTTGGGGAAAAACTGTTTTTT. It codes for CASSRGGLGEKLFF.

The rearrangement uses TRBV29-1 and TRBJ1-1; the D is unclear. The V end lost 7 bases, the J end lost 8 bases, and 20 bases lay between the germline ends. Germline V gene lookup returns CDR1 SQVTM and CDR2 ANQGSEA. The CDR3 has 13 amino acids. The CDR3 loop reads CSAQTLVASEAFF. Here the CDR3 DNA reads TGCAGCGCCCAGACCCTAGTTGCTTCCGAAGCTTTCTTT.

V and J are TRBV5-1 and TRBJ1-2; 8 bases fit TRBD1. CDR3 size: 15 residues. The germline CDR1 and CDR2 sequences are SGHRS and YFSETQ. V gave up 4 bases and J gave up 4 bases; unmatched junction bases: 9. The CDR3 nucleotides are TGCGCCAGCAGCCCATATGACAGGGGCGGCTATGGCTACACCTTC. Translating it yields CASSPYDRGGYGYTF.

This clone appeared a single time. The J gene is TRBJ2-5, the V gene TRBV2; D might be TRBD1 (5 bases). The V end lost 8 bases, the J end lost 4 bases, and 14 bases lay between the germline ends. Germline lookup yields CDR1 SNHLY and CDR2 FYNNEI. The CDR3 covers 13 residues. CDR3 residues: CASRTSGSETQYF. In DNA form, the CDR3 reads TGTGCCAGCCGGACATCTGGTTCAGAGACCCAGTACTTC.

The V call is TRBV5-5, the J call TRBJ2-1; 7 bases fit TRBD1. CDR1 and CDR2 (germline): SGHKS, YYEKEE (reference sequence). The V gene end was trimmed by 3 bases and the J gene end by 5 bases; junction bases not matched to a gene: 8. CDR3 length equals 15 residues. This CDR3 is CASSWADRDNNEQFF. The CDR3 DNA follows: TGTGCCAGCAGCTGGGCCGACAGGGACAACAATGAGCAGTTCTTC.

The chain couples TRBV7-9 to TRBJ1-2; D is unresolved. From germline, CDR1 is SEHNR and CDR2 FQNEAQ (reference sequence). This CDR3 is built from 13 residues. V was clipped by 2 bases and J by 4 bases, with 8 bases between them. This CDR3 reads CASSLTEFYGYTF. The CDR3 DNA reads as TGTGCCAGCAGCTTAACAGAGTTCTATGGCTACACCTTC.

This chain links TRBV13 with TRBJ2-7; D remains ambiguous. V was clipped by 4 bases and J by 0 bases, with 10 bases between them. This CDR3 has 14 amino acids. Germline values: CDR1 PRHDT, CDR2 FYEKMQ (reference sequence). The CDR3 nucleotides are TGTGCCAGCAGCTCCCCCCCTCTCTCCTACGAGCAGTACTTC. Translation gives CASSSPPLSYEQYF.

The CDR3 nucleotides are TGTGCCAGCAGCTTTCTTGACGGGATAGTAGGGGGAAACACCATATATTTT. Protein product: CASSFLDGIVGGNTIYF. This rearrangement joins TRBV7-9 to TRBJ1-3; D is uncertain. Germline V gene lookup returns CDR1 SEHNR and CDR2 FQNEAQ (reference sequence). The V end was cut by 3 bases, the J end by 4 bases, with 19 bases between. The CDR3 contains 17 residues.

This clone has more than one count but fewer than ten. The V call is TRBV5-1, the J call TRBJ1-1; D not certain. V lost 2 bases to trimming and J lost 4 bases, with 9 bases between them. From germline, CDR1 is SGHRS and CDR2 YFSETQ. The CDR3 totals 13 residues. The CDR3 sequence is CASSFADGTEAFF. CDR3 sequence (DNA): TGCGCCAGCAGCTTCGCGGACGGCACTGAAGCTTTCTTT.

The chain employs TRBV12-3 or TRBV12-4 and TRBJ1-5; D is uncertain. The CDR3 runs to 13 residues. V gave up 6 bases and J gave up 5 bases, with 11 bases separating them. The CDR3 is CASRLLDDQPQHF. CDR3 in DNA: TGTGCCAGCAGACTCTTGGACGATCAGCCCCAGCATTTT.

The chain has TRBV7-9 and TRBJ2-1; no clear D gene. Looked up from germline, CDR1 is SEHNR and CDR2 is FQNEAQ (reference sequence). V shed 1 base and J shed 12 bases, with 10 bases lying between them. The CDR3 runs to 12 residues. CDR3 sequence (DNA): TGTGCCAGCAGCTTAGGTTTGATGGGGCAGTTCTTC. Its protein is CASSLGLMGQFF. Combining the CDR3 with reference TRBV7-9 and TRBJ2-1 gives the whole variable domain DTGVSQNPRHKITKRGQNVTFRCDPISEHNRLYWYRQTLGQGPEFLTYFQNEAQLEKSRLLSDRFSAERPKGSFSTLEIQRTEQGDSAMYLCASSLGLMGQFFGPGTRLTVL.

The chain carries TRBV5-4 and TRBJ2-7; a weak D match, TRBD2 (7 bases). This CDR3 comprises 14 residues. V lost 4 bases and J lost 2, with 13 bases in between. From germline, CDR1 is SGHNT and CDR2 YYREEE (reference sequence). In DNA, the CDR3 is TGTGCCAGCAGCCCGGGGGGCAAGCCCTACGAGCAGTACTTC. This encodes CASSPGGKPYEQYF.

As to this clone: One end of the junction varies from germline; a read error may be responsible. This rearrangement joins TRBV7-2 to TRBJ1-2, with D unclear. This CDR3 spans 13 amino acids. Germline CDR1 is SGHTA and CDR2 is FQGNSA. The CDR3 bases are TGTGCCAGCAGCTTGGGAGAGACGCGTGGGATGATCTTC. Residues: CASSLGETRGMIF.

V is TRBV11-2 and J is TRBJ2-7; possibly TRBD1 for D (6 bases). This CDR3 contains 14 residues. Per the germline V gene, CDR1 is SGHAT and CDR2 is FQNNGV. The ends were cut back, 7 bases at V and 1 base at J, with 14 bases in the middle. The CDR3 reads CASTSDSGSYEQYF. The CDR3, as DNA: TGTGCCAGCACTTCGGACAGTGGTTCCTACGAGCAGTACTTC.

The chain links TRBV25-1 to TRBJ2-7; D is perhaps TRBD2 (7 bases). The CDR3 runs to 15 residues. V gave up 2 bases and J gave up 4 bases, with 15 bases separating them. Germline values: CDR1 MGHDK, CDR2 SYGVNS. CDR3: CASSEGGGSLYEQYF. The CDR3 DNA follows: TGTGCCAGCAGTGAAGGGGGGGGCTCCCTTTACGAGCAGTACTTC.

The CDR3 coding sequence is TGTGCCAGTCGGGACATTTCAGGTGATGAAAAACTGTTTTTT. This codes for CASRDISGDEKLFF. J is TRBJ1-4 and V is TRBV6-5; D perhaps matches TRBD1 (6 bases). The CDR3 runs to 14 residues. Germline CDR1 MNHEY, CDR2 SVGAGI. Trimming cost V 9 bases and J 6 bases, with 17 bases left between them.

The V call is TRBV18, the J call TRBJ1-1, with TRBD1 matching over 10 bases. V was clipped by 4 bases and J by 1 base; unmatched bases: 0. The CDR3 loop spans 14 amino acids. CDR1 is KGHSH, CDR2 LQKENI, per germline. CDR3 in DNA: TGTGCCAGCTCACGACAGGGGGCGAACACTGAAGCTTTCTTT. Protein: CASSRQGANTEAFF.

The table lists this clone with a few counts. The V and J genes are TRBV3-1 (or the pseudogene TRBV3-2) and TRBJ2-6, with D unclear. The CDR3 spans 13 residues. The V and J ends lost 6 bases and 2 bases respectively, with 5 bases between them. Germline CDR1 is LGHDT and CDR2 is YNNKEL (reference sequence). Written as DNA, the CDR3 is TGTGCCAGCAGGGAGACTGGGGCCAACGTCCTGACTTTC. Translating gives CASRETGANVLTF.

The V call is TRBV19, the J call TRBJ2-1; D possibly corresponds to TRBD2 (6 bases). The germline gives CDR1 LNHDA, CDR2 SQIVND (reference sequence). Trimming took off 3 bases at V and 2 bases at J, with 11 bases between the two ends. The CDR3 spans 15 residues. CDR3 region: CASSIRRGAYNEQFF. CDR3 bases: TGTGCCAGTAGTATCCGGCGGGGCGCCTACAATGAGCAGTTCTTC.

V gene TRBV6-5 combines with J gene TRBJ2-7; a weak D match, TRBD1 (6 bases). The length of the CDR3 is 12 residues. Per germline, CDR1 MNHEY and CDR2 SVGAGI. The V end was cut by 6 bases, the J end by 3 bases, with 9 bases between. The DNA of the CDR3 is TGTGCCAGCAGACAGGGCCTCTACGAGCAGTACTTC. Amino acid sequence: CASRQGLYEQYF.

The chain has TRBV5-8 and TRBJ2-1, with TRBD1 matching over 8 bases. CDR1 SGHTS and CDR2 YDEGEE come from the germline V gene. V was pared by 1 base and J by 3 bases, with 6 bases of the junction left unmatched. This CDR3 is 16 amino acids long. The CDR3: CASSLFGGQVYNEQFF. The CDR3 nucleotides are TGTGCCAGCAGCTTGTTCGGGGGACAGGTCTACAATGAGCAGTTCTTC.

The rearrangement links TRBV29-1 to TRBJ1-4; TRBD1 aligns across 7 bases. J gave up 8 bases and V 4 bases, and 7 bases lay outside the gene matches. From germline, CDR1 is SQVTM and CDR2 ANQGSEA. The CDR3 length is 13 residues. The CDR3 sequence is CSVVGTVGEKLFF. The CDR3 nucleotides read TGCAGCGTTGTCGGGACAGTAGGGGAAAAACTGTTTTTT.